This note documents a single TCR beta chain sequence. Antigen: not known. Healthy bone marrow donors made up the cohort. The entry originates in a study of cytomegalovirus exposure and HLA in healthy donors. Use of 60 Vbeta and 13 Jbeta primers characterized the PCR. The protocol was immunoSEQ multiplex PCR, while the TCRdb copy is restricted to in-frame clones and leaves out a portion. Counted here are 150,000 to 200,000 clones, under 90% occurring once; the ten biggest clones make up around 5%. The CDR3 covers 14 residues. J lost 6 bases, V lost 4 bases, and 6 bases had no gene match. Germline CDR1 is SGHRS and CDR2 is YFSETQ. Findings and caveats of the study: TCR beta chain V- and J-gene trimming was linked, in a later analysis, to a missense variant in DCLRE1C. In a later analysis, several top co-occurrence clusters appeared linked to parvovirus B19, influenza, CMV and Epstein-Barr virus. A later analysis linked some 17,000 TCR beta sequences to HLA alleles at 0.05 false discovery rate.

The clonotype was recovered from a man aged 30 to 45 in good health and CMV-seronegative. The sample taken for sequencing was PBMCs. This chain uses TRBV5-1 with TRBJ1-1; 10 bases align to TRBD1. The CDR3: CASSGGQGDSEAFF. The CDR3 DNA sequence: TGCGCCAGCAGCGGAGGACAGGGGGATTCTGAAGCTTTCTTT.